These 23 T cell receptor beta chains were sequenced from one sample in a study of blood T cell repertoires in COVID-19. Clones were sequenced by immunoSEQ multiplex PCR, and TCRdb holds only the in-frame ones, with some missing. The sample holds some 43,000 clones, almost 85% seen once. The sequenced material came from peripheral blood. The receptors were sampled from a woman aged 55-75 years with acute or convalescent COVID-19.

This CDR3 reads CATSDVNGELFF. CDR3 sequence (DNA): TGTGCCACCAGTGATGTTAACGGGGAGCTGTTTTTT. The V and J genes are TRBV24-1 and TRBJ2-2; no clear D. The CDR3 is made up of 12 amino acids. Germline V CDR1 and CDR2: KGHDR, SFDVKD. Trimming removed 3 bases from V and 7 bases from J, with 5 bases in between.

The chain joins TRBV7-2 to TRBJ2-2; TRBD1 agrees at 9 bases. CDR3 length: 16 amino acids. The trim removed 5 bases at V and 6 bases at J, leaving 10 bases unmatched. The germline CDR1 and CDR2 sequences are SGHTA and FQGNSA. This CDR3 is CASSLTGGATAGELFF. The CDR3 DNA reads TGTGCCAGCAGCCTCACAGGGGGCGCTACGGCCGGGGAGCTGTTTTTT.

This clone has only a few counts. The chain is built from TRBV5-8 and TRBJ1-2; tentatively, D is TRBD1 (5 bases). V lost 4 bases and J lost 5, with 9 bases in between. Germline V lookup: CDR1 SGHTS, CDR2 YDEGEE. The CDR3 is 12 residues long. CDR3 in DNA: TGTGCCAGCAGCAACCCAGGGTATGGCTACACCTTC. As protein: CASSNPGYGYTF.

The chain uses TRBV12-5 and TRBJ2-1, with a tentative D call TRBD2 (7 bases). Looked up from germline, CDR1 is LGHNT and CDR2 is FRNRAP. The CDR3 is 15 amino acids. V gave up 6 bases and J gave up 4 bases, with 16 bases separating them. Here the CDR3 DNA reads TGTGCTAGTGGCCGCGGGGGCCAACCTTACAATGAGCAGTTCTTC. This translates into CASGRGGQPYNEQFF.

J is TRBJ1-5 and V is TRBV7-3, with D maybe TRBD1 (5 bases). Germline CDR1 and CDR2: SGHTA and FQGTGA. V lost 3 bases to trimming and J lost 3 bases, with 6 bases between them. This CDR3 has 13 residues. Written as DNA, the CDR3 is TGTGCCAGCAGCTTGGGGCACAATCAGCCCCAGCATTTT. Amino acid sequence: CASSLGHNQPQHF.

The chain joins TRBV7-2 to TRBJ1-6; D perhaps matches TRBD1 (5 bases). CDR1 is SGHTA and CDR2 is FQGNSA in the germline V gene. The V and J ends lost 5 bases and 9 bases respectively, with 17 bases between them. The CDR3 loop spans 15 amino acids. The CDR3 reads CASSQLPQGGSPLHF. The CDR3 DNA reads as TGTGCCAGCAGCCAGTTACCCCAGGGTGGTTCACCCCTCCACTTT. Complete variable domain (other parts from reference TRBV7-2 and TRBJ1-6): GAGVSQSPSNKVTEKGKDVELRCDPISGHTALYWYRQSLGQGLEFLIYFQGNSAPDKSGLPSDRFSAERTGGSVSTLTIQRTQQEDSAVYLCASSQLPQGGSPLHFGNGTRLTVT.

The chain joins TRBV7-2 to TRBJ2-3, with a tentative D call TRBD1 (5 bases). Germline lookup yields CDR1 SGHTA and CDR2 FQGNSA. V was cut by 7 bases and J by 9 bases, with 20 bases left in between. CDR3 length equals 14 residues. The CDR3 DNA is TGTGCCAGCACCAGGGCCTACCCCCCGCACACGCAGTATTTT. It specifies CASTRAYPPHTQYF.

The gene calls are TRBV4-1 and TRBJ1-3, with 8 bases lining up with TRBD1. This CDR3 region has 14 residues. The V gene's germline CDR1 is MGHRA and CDR2 YSYEKL. Trimming cost V 3 bases and J 8 bases; bases outside gene matches: 6. DNA for the CDR3: TGCGCCAGCAGCCAGCGGACAGGGTCAGACACCATATATTTT. Protein sequence: CASSQRTGSDTIYF.

The V call is TRBV6-5, the J call TRBJ1-1; 10 nucleotides match TRBD1. The germline gives CDR1 MNHEY, CDR2 SVGAGI. The length of the CDR3 is 13 residues. J was trimmed by 5 bases and V by 6 bases; bases with no gene match: 3. CDR3 DNA: TGTGCCAGCAGGGACAGGGGGGAGACTGAAGCTTTCTTT. Encoded protein: CASRDRGETEAFF.

V usage is TRBV7-2 and J usage is TRBJ1-6, with a weak D call TRBD1 (6 bases). Trimming pared 4 bases from V and 8 bases from J, leaving 9 bases between. This CDR3 contains 13 residues. CDR1 and CDR2 from the germline V gene are SGHTA and FQGNSA. The CDR3, as DNA: TGTGCCAGCAGCTCCAGGACAGATTCACCCCTCCACTTT. It specifies CASSSRTDSPLHF. Full variable domain (remainder filled in from reference TRBV7-2 and TRBJ1-6): GAGVSQSPSNKVTEKGKDVELRCDPISGHTALYWYRQSLGQGLEFLIYFQGNSAPDKSGLPSDRFSAERTGGSVSTLTIQRTQQEDSAVYLCASSSRTDSPLHFGNGTRLTVT.

V is TRBV29-1 and J is TRBJ2-1; the D gene is possibly TRBD2 (5 bases). V was pared by 0 bases and J by 8 bases, with 14 bases between. Germline values: CDR1 SQVTM, CDR2 ANQGSEA. This CDR3 spans 14 amino acids. The CDR3 region is CSVEEGSRPDEQFF. DNA of the CDR3: TGCAGCGTTGAAGAGGGGAGCCGCCCGGATGAGCAGTTCTTC.

This chain connects TRBV30 to TRBJ1-4; TRBD1 agrees at 8 bases. CDR3 length: 17 amino acids. After removal of 5 bases from V and 0 bases from J, the junction contained 11 bases not matched to a gene. Germline CDR1 GTSNPN, CDR2 SVGIG (reference sequence). The CDR3 protein is CAWSDRGPLPTNEKLFF. For the CDR3, the DNA is TGTGCCTGGTCAGACAGGGGTCCACTCCCAACTAATGAAAAACTGTTTTTT.

This clone has a single count. This rearrangement joins TRBV18 to TRBJ1-1; D possibly corresponds to TRBD1 (5 bases). The CDR3 spans 14 residues. Germline values: CDR1 KGHSH, CDR2 LQKENI. Trimming shortened V by 2 bases and J by 4 bases, and 11 bases separated the two germline ends. CDR3 amino acids: CASSPWGEFTEAFF. The CDR3, as DNA: TGTGCCAGCTCACCATGGGGGGAGTTCACTGAAGCTTTCTTT.

The rearrangement links TRBV20-1 to TRBJ1-1, with D perhaps matching TRBD1 (5 bases). Germline-derived CDR1 and CDR2 are DFQATT and SNEGSKA (reference sequence). The CDR3 length is 12 residues. V was pared by 3 bases and J by 4 bases, with 9 bases between. The CDR3 spells CSASPGITEAFF. In DNA form, the CDR3 reads TGCAGTGCTAGTCCAGGGATCACTGAAGCTTTCTTT.

The V call is TRBV27, the J call TRBJ2-5; no firm D call. There are 14 residues in the CDR3. Trimming took 2 bases from V and 10 from J, leaving 17 bases between them. The germline gives CDR1 MNHEY, CDR2 SMNVEV (reference sequence). CDR3 sequence reads: CASSLSQWAGIQYF. For the CDR3, the DNA is TGTGCCAGCAGTTTAAGTCAGTGGGCCGGTATCCAGTACTTC.

The rearrangement uses TRBV2 and TRBJ1-1; D unclear. Per the germline V gene, CDR1 is SNHLY and CDR2 is FYNNEI. V was pared by 6 bases and J by 3 bases, with 5 bases between. The CDR3 sequence is 11 residues long. CDR3 sequence: CASRSYTEAFF. Here the CDR3 DNA reads TGTGCCAGCAGGTCTTACACTGAAGCTTTCTTT. The variable domain in full, with the rest retrieved from reference TRBV2 and TRBJ1-1, is EPEVTQTPSHQVTQMGQEVILRCVPISNHLYFYWYRQILGQKVEFLVSFYNNEISEKSEIFDDQFSVERPDGSNFTLKIRSTKLEDSAMYFCASRSYTEAFFGQGTRLTVV.

This sequence joins TRBV6-1 and TRBJ1-4; 7 positions agree with TRBD1. The germline gives CDR1 MNHNS, CDR2 SASEGT. This CDR3 has 16 amino acids. Trimming at V came to 2 bases and at J to 3 bases, leaving 6 bases not matched to a gene. The CDR3 sequence: CASSETGEGSNEKLFF. The CDR3 DNA is TGTGCCAGCAGTGAAACAGGGGAAGGTTCTAATGAAAAACTGTTTTTT.

The chain is built from TRBV6-5 and TRBJ1-3; 7 nucleotides match TRBD1. The CDR3 runs 13 residues. V dropped 6 bases and J dropped 2; count of bases not matched to a gene: 1. CDR1 is MNHEY and CDR2 is SVGAGI in the germline V gene. The CDR3 DNA reads as TGTGCCAGCAGGGACAGGACTGGAAACACCATATATTTT. As protein: CASRDRTGNTIYF.

The chain carries TRBV3-1 (or the pseudogene TRBV3-2) and TRBJ1-3; TRBD1 aligns across 7 bases. Germline CDR1 reads LGHDT; CDR2 reads YNNKEL (reference sequence). With V trimmed by 1 base and J by 0 bases, 6 bases remained unmatched. This CDR3 region has 17 residues. CDR3 protein: CASSQAEGADSGNTIYF. CDR3 DNA sequence: TGTGCCAGCAGCCAAGCCGAGGGGGCAGACTCTGGAAACACCATATATTTT.

CDR3 sequence reads: CASSSRPGYNEKLFF. The CDR3 DNA sequence: TGTGCCAGCAGCTCAAGACCGGGTTATAATGAAAAACTGTTTTTT. V is TRBV7-2 and J is TRBJ1-4; D gene unclear. Trimming stripped 4 bases from V and 4 bases from J, with 13 bases between. The CDR3 is made up of 15 amino acids. Germline V lookup: CDR1 SGHTA, CDR2 FQGNSA.

The chain recombines TRBV5-8 with TRBJ1-2; 8 nucleotides line up with TRBD1. Germline-derived CDR1 and CDR2 are SGHTS and YDEGEE. V gave up 5 bases and J gave up 5 bases; unmatched junction bases: 14. The CDR3 totals 16 residues. In nucleotides, the CDR3 is TGTGCCAGCAGTCACGGCCAAAGACAGGGGCATTATGGCTACACCTTC. Amino acids: CASSHGQRQGHYGYTF.

This clone was observed once. This chain's CDR3 is CASSHSDRPNQPQHF. The CDR3 DNA reads as TGTGCCAGCAGCCACAGCGACAGGCCCAATCAGCCCCAGCATTTT. The chain is built from TRBV3-1 (or the pseudogene TRBV3-2) and TRBJ1-5; tentatively, D is TRBD1 (6 bases). Deletions cut 3 bases from V and 3 bases from J, with 12 bases between. Germline CDR1 is LGHDT and CDR2 is YNNKEL (reference sequence). This CDR3 spans 15 amino acids.

This chain connects TRBV5-1 to TRBJ2-5, with 12 bases that match TRBD2. This CDR3 contains 16 residues. The V gene's germline CDR1 is SGHRS and CDR2 YFSETQ. V was pared by 0 bases and J by 4 bases, with 4 bases of the junction left unmatched. CDR3 loop: CASSLGTSGVSETQYF. In DNA, the CDR3 is TGCGCCAGCAGCTTGGGGACTAGCGGGGTTTCAGAGACCCAGTACTTC.